The entry below gives a single TCR beta chain sequence along with its context. The assay was immunoSEQ multiplex PCR, and TCRdb's table has in-frame clones only and misses some. This table has fewer than 300,000 clones, 85% to 90% appearing once. CDR3 size: 15 residues. The germline gives CDR1 MDHEN, CDR2 SYDVKM. The ends were cut back, 5 bases at V and 2 bases at J, with 13 bases in the middle. The data stem from a study of blood T cell repertoires in COVID-19. The overall study: Acute-phase and convalescent COVID-19 samples originated in the United States, Italy and Spain.

V gene TRBV28 combines with J gene TRBJ1-3; a possible D gene is TRBD1 (5 bases). Sequences were obtained from peripheral blood. This TCR was sampled from a woman aged 25 to 39 with COVID-19, enrolled during active disease. The CDR3 spells CASSPRTGAGNTIYF. Written as DNA, the CDR3 is TGTGCCAGCAGTCCTAGGACGGGGGCTGGAAACACCATATATTTT.